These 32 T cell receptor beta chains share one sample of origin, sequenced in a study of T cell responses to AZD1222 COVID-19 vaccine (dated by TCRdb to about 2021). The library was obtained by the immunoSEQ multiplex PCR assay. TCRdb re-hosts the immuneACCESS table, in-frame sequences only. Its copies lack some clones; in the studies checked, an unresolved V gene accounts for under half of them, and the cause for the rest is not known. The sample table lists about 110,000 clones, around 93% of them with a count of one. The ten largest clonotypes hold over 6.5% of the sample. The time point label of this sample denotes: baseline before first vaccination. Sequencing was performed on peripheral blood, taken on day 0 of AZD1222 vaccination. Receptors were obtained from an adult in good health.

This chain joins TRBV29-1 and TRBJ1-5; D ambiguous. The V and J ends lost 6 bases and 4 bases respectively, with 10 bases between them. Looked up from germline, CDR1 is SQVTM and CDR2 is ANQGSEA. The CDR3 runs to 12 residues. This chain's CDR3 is CSVLVGNQPQHF. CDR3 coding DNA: TGCAGCGTACTCGTGGGGAATCAGCCCCAGCATTTT.

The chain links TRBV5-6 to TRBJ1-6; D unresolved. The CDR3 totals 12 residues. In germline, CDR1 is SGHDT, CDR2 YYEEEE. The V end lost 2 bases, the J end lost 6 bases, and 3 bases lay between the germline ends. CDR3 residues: CASSLSNSPLHF. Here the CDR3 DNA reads TGTGCCAGCAGCTTAAGTAATTCACCCCTCCACTTT.

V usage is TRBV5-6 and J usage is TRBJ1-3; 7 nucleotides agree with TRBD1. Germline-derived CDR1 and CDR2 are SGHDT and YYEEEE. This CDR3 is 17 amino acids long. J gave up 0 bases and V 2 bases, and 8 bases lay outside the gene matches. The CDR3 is CASSFLDRAPSGNTIYF. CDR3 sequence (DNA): TGTGCCAGCAGCTTCCTAGACAGGGCGCCCTCTGGAAACACCATATATTTT.

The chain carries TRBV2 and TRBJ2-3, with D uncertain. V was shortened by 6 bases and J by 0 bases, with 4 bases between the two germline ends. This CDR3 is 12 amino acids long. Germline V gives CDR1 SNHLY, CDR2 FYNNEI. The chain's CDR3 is CASRDSTDTQYF. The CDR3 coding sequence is TGTGCCAGCAGGGACAGCACAGATACGCAGTATTTT.

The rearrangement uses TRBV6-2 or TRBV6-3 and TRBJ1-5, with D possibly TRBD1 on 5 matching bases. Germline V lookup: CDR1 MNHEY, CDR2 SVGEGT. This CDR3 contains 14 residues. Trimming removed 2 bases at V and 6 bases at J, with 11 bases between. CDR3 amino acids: CASSYGGRGQPQHF. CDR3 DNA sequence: TGTGCCAGCAGTTACGGGGGGAGGGGTCAGCCCCAGCATTTT.

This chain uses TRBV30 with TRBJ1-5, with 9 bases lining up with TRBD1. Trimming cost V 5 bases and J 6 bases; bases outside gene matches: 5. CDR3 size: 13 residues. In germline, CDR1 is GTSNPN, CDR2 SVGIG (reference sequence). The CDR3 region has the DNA TGTGCCTGGGACAGGGGGTACGGTCAGCCCCAGCATTTT. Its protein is CAWDRGYGQPQHF.

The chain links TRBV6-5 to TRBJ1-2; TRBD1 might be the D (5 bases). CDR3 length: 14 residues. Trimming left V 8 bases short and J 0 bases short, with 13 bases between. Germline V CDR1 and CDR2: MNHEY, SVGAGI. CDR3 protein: CASSRDEANYGYTF. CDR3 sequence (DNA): TGTGCCAGCTCCCGGGACGAAGCTAACTATGGCTACACCTTC.

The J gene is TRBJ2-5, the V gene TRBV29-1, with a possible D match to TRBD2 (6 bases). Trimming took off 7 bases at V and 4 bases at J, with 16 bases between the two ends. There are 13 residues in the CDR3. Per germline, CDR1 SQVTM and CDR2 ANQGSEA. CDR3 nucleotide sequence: TGCAGCGGGGAGCGGGTGGGCGGAGAGACCCAGTACTTC. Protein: CSGERVGGETQYF.

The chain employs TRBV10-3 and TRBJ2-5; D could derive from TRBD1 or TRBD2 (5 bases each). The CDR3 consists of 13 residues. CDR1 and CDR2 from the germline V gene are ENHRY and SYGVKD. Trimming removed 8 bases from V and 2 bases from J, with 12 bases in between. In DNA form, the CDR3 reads TGTGCCATCGGGCCGGGGACGCAAGAGACCCAGTACTTC. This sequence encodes CAIGPGTQETQYF.

The CDR3 is CASSLLPYEQYF. In nucleotides, the CDR3 is TGTGCCAGCAGCTTATTACCCTACGAGCAGTACTTC. The chain couples TRBV7-8 to TRBJ2-7; D gene uncertain. Trimming took 2 bases from V and 2 from J, leaving 4 bases between them. This CDR3 region has 12 residues. Germline CDR1 SGHVS, CDR2 FQNEAQ.

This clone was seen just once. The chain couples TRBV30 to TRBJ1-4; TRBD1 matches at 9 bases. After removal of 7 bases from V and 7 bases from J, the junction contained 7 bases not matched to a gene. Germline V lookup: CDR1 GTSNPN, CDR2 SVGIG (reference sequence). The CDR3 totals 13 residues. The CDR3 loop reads CALTGQGGEKLFF. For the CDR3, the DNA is TGTGCCTTAACGGGACAGGGCGGTGAAAAACTGTTTTTT.

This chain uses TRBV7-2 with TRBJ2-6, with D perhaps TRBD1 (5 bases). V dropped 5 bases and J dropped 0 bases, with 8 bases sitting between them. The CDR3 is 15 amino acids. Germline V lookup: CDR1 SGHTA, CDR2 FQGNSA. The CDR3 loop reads CASSQTASGANVLTF. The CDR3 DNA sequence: TGTGCCAGCAGCCAGACAGCCTCTGGGGCCAACGTCCTGACTTTC.

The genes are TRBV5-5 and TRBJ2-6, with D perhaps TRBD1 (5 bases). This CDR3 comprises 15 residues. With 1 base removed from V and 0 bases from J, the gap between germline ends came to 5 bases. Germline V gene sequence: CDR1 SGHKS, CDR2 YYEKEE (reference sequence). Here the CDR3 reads CASSLTGSGANVLTF. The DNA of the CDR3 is TGTGCCAGCAGCTTGACAGGCTCTGGGGCCAACGTCCTGACTTTC.

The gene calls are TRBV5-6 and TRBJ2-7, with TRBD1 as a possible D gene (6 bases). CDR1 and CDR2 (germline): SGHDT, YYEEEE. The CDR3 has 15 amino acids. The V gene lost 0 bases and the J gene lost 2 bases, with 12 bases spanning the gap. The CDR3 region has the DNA TGTGCCAGCAGCTTGGTTGGACAGCCGGCCTACGAGCAGTACTTC. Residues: CASSLVGQPAYEQYF.

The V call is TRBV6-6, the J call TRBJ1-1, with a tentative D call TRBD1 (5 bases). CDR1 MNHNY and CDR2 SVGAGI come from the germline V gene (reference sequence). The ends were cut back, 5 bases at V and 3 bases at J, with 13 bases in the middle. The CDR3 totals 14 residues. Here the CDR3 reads CASSRGEQDTEAFF. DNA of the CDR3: TGTGCCAGCAGTCGGGGGGAGCAGGACACTGAAGCTTTCTTT.

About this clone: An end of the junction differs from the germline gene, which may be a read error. The chain's CDR3 is CASSLEGYGYTF. CDR3 nucleotides: TGTGCCAGCAGCCTAGAGGGCTATGGCTACACCTTC. The chain joins TRBV11-2 to TRBJ1-2; no clear D. This CDR3 is 12 amino acids long. Germline V gives CDR1 SGHAT, CDR2 FQNNGV.

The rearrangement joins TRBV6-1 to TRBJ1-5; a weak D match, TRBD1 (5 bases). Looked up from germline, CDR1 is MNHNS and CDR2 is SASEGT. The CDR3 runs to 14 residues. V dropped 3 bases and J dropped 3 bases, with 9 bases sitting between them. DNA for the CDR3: TGTGCCAGCAGTGACAGGGTTGCCAATCAGCCCCAGCATTTT. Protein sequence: CASSDRVANQPQHF.

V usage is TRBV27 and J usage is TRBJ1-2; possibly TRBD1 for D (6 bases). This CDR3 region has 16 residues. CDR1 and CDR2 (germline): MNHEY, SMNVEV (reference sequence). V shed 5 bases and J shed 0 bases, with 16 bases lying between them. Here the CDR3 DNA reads TGTGCCAGCAGTAATTCAGGGGCCTTGACTAACTATGGCTACACCTTC. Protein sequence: CASSNSGALTNYGYTF.

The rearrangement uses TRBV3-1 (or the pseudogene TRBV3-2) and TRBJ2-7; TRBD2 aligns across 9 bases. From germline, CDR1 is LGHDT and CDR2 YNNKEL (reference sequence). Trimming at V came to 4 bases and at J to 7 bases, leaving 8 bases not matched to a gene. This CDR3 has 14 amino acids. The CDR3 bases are TGTGCCAGCAGCCGGCGCGGGGGGGCCGTGGAGCAGTACTTC. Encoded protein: CASSRRGGAVEQYF.

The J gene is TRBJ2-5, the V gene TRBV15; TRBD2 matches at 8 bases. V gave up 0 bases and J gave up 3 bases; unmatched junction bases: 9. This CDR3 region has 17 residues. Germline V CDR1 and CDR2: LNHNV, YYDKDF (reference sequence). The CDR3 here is CATSRDFSGVSEETQYF. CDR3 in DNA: TGTGCCACCAGCAGAGACTTTAGCGGGGTGTCTGAAGAGACCCAGTACTTC.

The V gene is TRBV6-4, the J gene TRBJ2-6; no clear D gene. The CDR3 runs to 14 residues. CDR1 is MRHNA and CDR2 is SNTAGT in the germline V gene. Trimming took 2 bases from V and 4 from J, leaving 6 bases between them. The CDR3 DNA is TGTGCCAGCAGTGACCTCGCCGGGGCCAACGTCCTGACTTTC. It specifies CASSDLAGANVLTF.

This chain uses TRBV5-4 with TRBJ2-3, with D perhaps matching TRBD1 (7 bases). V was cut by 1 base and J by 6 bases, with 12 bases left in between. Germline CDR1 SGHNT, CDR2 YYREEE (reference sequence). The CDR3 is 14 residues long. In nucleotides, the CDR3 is TGTGCCAGCAGCTTGCAGGGGGGCCAGGATACGCAGTATTTT. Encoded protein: CASSLQGGQDTQYF.

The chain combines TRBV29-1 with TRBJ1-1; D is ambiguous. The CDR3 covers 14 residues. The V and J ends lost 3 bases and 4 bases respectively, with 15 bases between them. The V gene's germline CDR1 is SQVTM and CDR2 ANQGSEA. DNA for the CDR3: TGCAGCGTTGAGCCGGACGGTGTGGTCACTGAAGCTTTCTTT. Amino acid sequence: CSVEPDGVVTEAFF.

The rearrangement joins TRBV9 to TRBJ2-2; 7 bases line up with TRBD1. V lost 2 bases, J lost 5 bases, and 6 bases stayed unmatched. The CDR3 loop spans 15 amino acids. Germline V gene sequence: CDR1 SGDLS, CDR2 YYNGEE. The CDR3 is CASSVSGTVTGELFF. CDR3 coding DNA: TGTGCCAGCAGCGTCTCAGGGACAGTAACCGGGGAGCTGTTTTTT.

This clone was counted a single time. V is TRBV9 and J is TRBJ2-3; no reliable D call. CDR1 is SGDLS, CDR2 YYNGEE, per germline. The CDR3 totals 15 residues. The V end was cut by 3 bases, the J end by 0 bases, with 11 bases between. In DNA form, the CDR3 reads TGTGCCAGCAGCGAATTCAGTACTAGCACAGATACGCAGTATTTT. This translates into CASSEFSTSTDTQYF.

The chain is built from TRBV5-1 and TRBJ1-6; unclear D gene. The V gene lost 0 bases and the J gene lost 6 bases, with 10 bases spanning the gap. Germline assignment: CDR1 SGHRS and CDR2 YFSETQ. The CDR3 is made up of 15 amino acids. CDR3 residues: CASSLVAAGNSPLHF. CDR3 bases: TGCGCCAGCAGCTTGGTTGCCGCCGGTAATTCACCCCTCCACTTT.

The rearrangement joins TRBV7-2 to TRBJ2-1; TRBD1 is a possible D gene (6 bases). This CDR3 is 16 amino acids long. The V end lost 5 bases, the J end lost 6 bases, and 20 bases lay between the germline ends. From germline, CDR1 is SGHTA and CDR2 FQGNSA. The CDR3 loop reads CASSPPGTRRSNEQFF. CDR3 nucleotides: TGTGCCAGCAGCCCACCCGGGACAAGGAGGTCCAATGAGCAGTTCTTC.

DNA of the CDR3: TGTGCCAGCACCCGGGACAGCATATACGCTGAAGCTTTCTTT. Protein sequence: CASTRDSIYAEAFF. The genes are TRBV6-5 and TRBJ1-1; 7 bases fit TRBD1. This CDR3 region has 14 residues. V trimming: 7 bases; J trimming: 6 bases; junction bases outside the gene matches: 11. The germline V gene encodes CDR1 MNHEY and CDR2 SVGAGI.

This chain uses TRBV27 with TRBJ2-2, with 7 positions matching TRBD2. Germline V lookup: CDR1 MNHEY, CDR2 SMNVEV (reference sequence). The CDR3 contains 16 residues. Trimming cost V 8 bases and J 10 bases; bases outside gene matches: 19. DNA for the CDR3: TGTGCCAGCGGCACTCTCGGACTAGACCCCCGGGTGGAGCTGTTTTTT. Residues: CASGTLGLDPRVELFF.

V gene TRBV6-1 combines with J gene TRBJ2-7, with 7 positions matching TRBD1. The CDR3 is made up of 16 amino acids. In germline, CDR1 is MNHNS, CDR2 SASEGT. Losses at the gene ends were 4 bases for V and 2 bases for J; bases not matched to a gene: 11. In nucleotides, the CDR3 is TGTGCCAGCAGTGTGTTTACAGGGGCAACCACCTACGAGCAGTACTTC. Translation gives CASSVFTGATTYEQYF.

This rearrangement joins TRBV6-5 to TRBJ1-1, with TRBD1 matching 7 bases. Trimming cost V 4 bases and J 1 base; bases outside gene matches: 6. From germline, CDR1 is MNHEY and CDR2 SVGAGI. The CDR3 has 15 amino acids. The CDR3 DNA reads TGTGCCAGCAGTTCCGGGGACAGATGGAACACTGAAGCTTTCTTT. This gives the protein CASSSGDRWNTEAFF.

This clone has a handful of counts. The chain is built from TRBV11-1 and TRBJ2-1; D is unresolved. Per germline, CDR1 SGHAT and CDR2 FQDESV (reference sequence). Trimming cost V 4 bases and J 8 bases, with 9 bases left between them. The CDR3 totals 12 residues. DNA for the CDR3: TGTGCCAGCAGCTCCCGGACGCATGAGCAGTTCTTC. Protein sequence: CASSSRTHEQFF.